The text below deals with one T cell receptor beta chain. Its antigen remains unknown. Patients all relapsed after autologous stem cell transplantation, and there was variation in brentuximab vedotin exposure. Measured with immunoSEQ multiplex PCR; TCRdb has only the in-frame clones, and not every one. The table has about 36,000 clones, roughly three quarters seen once; the top ten hold roughly 13%. The CDR3 spans 15 residues. This record belongs to a study of PD-1 blockade in classical Hodgkin lymphoma. Broader study findings: Newly diagnosed patients were reported to exhibit reduced baseline TCR diversity relative to healthy donors. Baseline diversity resembling that of newly diagnosed patients was seen in complete responders.

This sequence was found in a human donor with classical Hodgkin lymphoma. The sample here was peripheral blood mononuclear cells (PBMCs), taken before the second cycle of nivolumab. The gene calls are TRBV12-1 and TRBJ2-7; the D call TRBD1 from the table was never checked on the DNA. TRBV12-1 is a listed pseudogene. CDR3 loop: CASSRKRQFFYEQYF. The CDR3 DNA follows: TGTGCCAGCAGCCGCAAACGACAGTTTTTCTACGAGCAGTACTTC.